Shown below are 18 T cell receptor beta chains from a single sample sequenced in a study of blood T cell repertoires in COVID-19. The assay was immunoSEQ multiplex PCR, and TCRdb's table has in-frame clones only and misses some. Of around 31,000 clones listed, roughly nine tenths were seen once; the top ten hold 24%. Sequencing was carried out using peripheral blood. The receptors derive from a human donor with active COVID-19. The donor label of this sample is uncertain.

This chain connects TRBV27 to TRBJ2-2, with TRBD2 as a possible D gene (5 bases). Trimming removed 2 bases at V and 4 bases at J, with 14 bases between. The CDR3 totals 16 residues. The germline V gene encodes CDR1 MNHEY and CDR2 SMNVEV (reference sequence). Written as DNA, the CDR3 is TGTGCCAGCAGTTTAGGATCGGGGATTGGCACCGGGGAGCTGTTTTTT. Its translation is CASSLGSGIGTGELFF.

The rearrangement joins TRBV28 to TRBJ2-7; 7 bases line up with TRBD1. The trim removed 6 bases at V and 4 bases at J, leaving 3 bases unmatched. The CDR3 is 12 amino acids. Germline CDR1 is MDHEN and CDR2 is SYDVKM. The CDR3 here is CASSPDRYEQYF. CDR3 nucleotides: TGTGCCAGCAGCCCGGACAGGTACGAGCAGTACTTC.

The V gene is TRBV19, the J gene TRBJ2-7; 9 bases agree with TRBD1. Trimming at V came to 6 bases and at J to 5 bases, leaving 5 bases not matched to a gene. The CDR3 is 13 amino acids. Germline V gene sequence: CDR1 LNHDA, CDR2 SQIVND (reference sequence). DNA of the CDR3: TGTGCCAGTAGGAACGACAGGGGGGACGAGCAGTACTTC. Translated: CASRNDRGDEQYF. Complete variable domain (other parts from reference TRBV19 and TRBJ2-7): DGGITQSPKYLFRKEGQNVTLSCEQNLNHDAMYWYRQDPGQGLRLIYYSQIVNDFQKGDIAEGYSVSREKKESFPLTVTSAQKNPTAFYLCASRNDRGDEQYFGPGTRLTVT.

The chain uses TRBV25-1 and TRBJ1-2; 8 nucleotides align to TRBD1. After removal of 4 bases from V and 4 bases from J, the junction contained 5 bases not matched to a gene. The CDR3 runs to 14 residues. From germline, CDR1 is MGHDK and CDR2 SYGVNS. CDR3 in amino acids: CASSGQGRTYGYTF. The CDR3 DNA reads as TGTGCCAGCAGTGGACAGGGGAGGACCTATGGCTACACCTTC.

The chain links TRBV7-8 to TRBJ2-2, with 7 bases identical to TRBD1. This CDR3 comprises 16 residues. Germline V gene lookup returns CDR1 SGHVS and CDR2 FQNEAQ. V trimming: 5 bases; J trimming: 0 bases; junction bases outside the gene matches: 6. The DNA for the CDR3 is TGTGCCAGCAGCCCTCGACAGGGCGCGAACACCGGGGAGCTGTTTTTT. The encoded protein is CASSPRQGANTGELFF. The full variable domain, rest sourced from reference TRBV7-8 and TRBJ2-2, is GAGVSQSPRYKVAKRGQDVALRCDPISGHVSLFWYQQALGQGPEFLTYFQNEAQLDKSGLPSDRFFAERPEGSVSTLKIQRTQQEDSAVYLCASSPRQGANTGELFFGEGSRLTVL.

V gene TRBV5-1 combines with J gene TRBJ1-1; no firm D call. Germline V gives CDR1 SGHRS, CDR2 YFSETQ. The CDR3 extends over 15 amino acids. V shed 5 bases and J shed 0 bases, with 14 bases lying between them. As DNA, the CDR3 is TGCGCCAGCAGGTCGGTCACTAACATGAACACTGAAGCTTTCTTT. This codes for CASRSVTNMNTEAFF.

The chain uses TRBV18 and TRBJ2-7; 10 bases are a match to TRBD1. The V and J ends lost 0 bases and 1 base, in that order; junction bases with no gene match: 0. CDR3 length: 15 amino acids. CDR1 and CDR2 from the germline V gene are KGHSH and LQKENI. The CDR3 sequence is CASSPPGQGSYEQYF. In DNA form, the CDR3 reads TGTGCCAGCTCACCACCGGGACAGGGGTCCTACGAGCAGTACTTC.

The V and J genes are TRBV4-2 and TRBJ2-1; 10 bases are shared with TRBD2. Germline CDR1 reads LGHNA; CDR2 reads YNFKEQ. The CDR3 contains 19 residues. The trim removed 0 bases at V and 6 bases at J, leaving 14 bases unmatched. The CDR3 loop reads CASSQDPSGGALGGNEQFF. The CDR3 coding sequence is TGTGCCAGCAGCCAAGATCCAAGCGGGGGGGCCTTGGGTGGCAATGAGCAGTTCTTC.

The V gene is TRBV7-9, the J gene TRBJ2-1; no firm D call. This CDR3 has 11 amino acids. The germline gives CDR1 SEHNR, CDR2 FQNEAQ (reference sequence). V was pared by 5 bases and J by 14 bases, with 13 bases between. CDR3 coding DNA: TGTGCCAGCAGCGCCCCTAATGTAGAGTTCTTC. Translation: CASSAPNVEFF.

This chain links TRBV19 with TRBJ2-7; 10 nucleotides line up with TRBD1. Unmatched junction bases numbered 8, after V lost 8 bases and J lost 7 bases. CDR3 length: 13 residues. Germline V gene sequence: CDR1 LNHDA, CDR2 SQIVND (reference sequence). CDR3 in amino acids: CASSRDRGLEQYF. Written as DNA, the CDR3 is TGTGCCAGTTCCCGGGACAGGGGTCTAGAGCAGTACTTC. Combining the CDR3 with reference TRBV19 and TRBJ2-7 gives the whole variable domain DGGITQSPKYLFRKEGQNVTLSCEQNLNHDAMYWYRQDPGQGLRLIYYSQIVNDFQKGDIAEGYSVSREKKESFPLTVTSAQKNPTAFYLCASSRDRGLEQYFGPGTRLTVT.

The rearrangement links TRBV4-2 to TRBJ2-6, with TRBD2 matching over 8 bases. Unmatched junction bases numbered 0, after V lost 0 bases and J lost 2 bases. This CDR3 has 16 residues. Germline CDR1 LGHNA, CDR2 YNFKEQ. DNA for the CDR3: TGTGCCAGCAGCCAAGACGGGGGGGCTGGGGCCAACGTCCTGACTTTC. Amino acids: CASSQDGGAGANVLTF.

This clone was recorded once. The V call is TRBV6-5, the J call TRBJ2-7; 12 bases are a match to TRBD1. Germline V gene lookup returns CDR1 MNHEY and CDR2 SVGAGI. The CDR3 has 15 residues. Losses at the gene ends were 7 bases for V and 3 bases for J; bases not matched to a gene: 7. In DNA form, the CDR3 reads TGTGCCAGCACCCCAGGGGACAGGGGGCTCTACGAGCAGTACTTC. This sequence encodes CASTPGDRGLYEQYF.

The genes are TRBV25-1 and TRBJ2-7; D uncertain. Trimming stripped 3 bases from V and 6 bases from J, with 9 bases between. Germline CDR1 and CDR2: MGHDK and SYGVNS. The CDR3 is made up of 12 amino acids. Written as DNA, the CDR3 is TGTGCCAGCAGTGATCCCGGGTTCGAGCAGTACTTC. Translation: CASSDPGFEQYF.

V usage is TRBV7-8 and J usage is TRBJ2-2; a weak D match, TRBD2 (5 bases). Germline V CDR1 and CDR2: SGHVS, FQNEAQ. The ends were cut back, 6 bases at V and 1 base at J, with 21 bases in the middle. The CDR3 has 18 amino acids. The CDR3 loop reads CASRLERWRARNTGELFF. DNA for the CDR3: TGTGCCAGCAGACTCGAACGGTGGCGGGCGCGGAACACCGGGGAGCTGTTTTTT.

The chain couples TRBV28 to TRBJ2-1; perhaps TRBD2 as D (5 bases). CDR1 and CDR2 from the germline V gene are MDHEN and SYDVKM. The CDR3 is 16 residues long. The germline V and J ends were trimmed by 5 bases and 0 bases, with 14 bases remaining between them. For the CDR3, the DNA is TGTGCCAGCAGTCCCGAGCGGATTAGCTCCTACAATGAGCAGTTCTTC. This codes for CASSPERISSYNEQFF. Variable domain in full (rest from reference TRBV28 and TRBJ2-1): DVKVTQSSRYLVKRTGEKVFLECVQDMDHENMFWYRQDPGLGLRLIYFSYDVKMKEKGDIPEGYSVSREKKERFSLILESASTNQTSMYLCASSPERISSYNEQFFGPGTRLTVL.

This clone was counted only a few times. The chain joins TRBV28 to TRBJ2-3; TRBD1 agrees at 11 bases. Trimming removed 8 bases from V and 3 bases from J; junction bases left unmatched: 4. Germline CDR1 is MDHEN and CDR2 is SYDVKM. The CDR3 extends over 14 amino acids. DNA of the CDR3: TGTGCCAGCGGGGGACAGGGGGGGACAGATACGCAGTATTTT. Protein sequence: CASGGQGGTDTQYF.

V gene TRBV15 combines with J gene TRBJ2-1; D gene ambiguous. CDR1 is LNHNV and CDR2 is YYDKDF in the germline V gene (reference sequence). The CDR3 contains 14 residues. V was shortened by 0 bases and J by 0 bases, with 3 bases between the two germline ends. CDR3 sequence reads: CATSRDYSYNEQFF. In DNA form, the CDR3 reads TGTGCCACCAGCAGAGATTACTCCTACAATGAGCAGTTCTTC.

The chain is built from TRBV29-1 and TRBJ2-7, with 10 bases aligning to TRBD1. This CDR3 has 13 amino acids. The V gene end was trimmed by 5 bases and the J gene end by 3 bases; junction bases not matched to a gene: 4. Germline loops: CDR1 SQVTM, CDR2 ANQGSEA. Here the CDR3 DNA reads TGCAGCGTTACCGGGACAGGGGTCTACGAGCAGTACTTC. This sequence encodes CSVTGTGVYEQYF.